The entry below gives a single TCR beta chain sequence along with its context. Antigen specificity is unknown. The data originate from a study of T-cell memory formation after mild COVID-19. cDNA libraries for TCR alpha and TCR beta, carrying sample barcodes and UMIs, came from 5'RACE with constant-segment primers. TCRdb used MiXCR to reprocess the 5' RACE reads, holding one entry per CDR3 protein. The sample shows about 110,000 distinct CDR3 sequences, 22% of them seen only once. Findings of the study overall: Pre-infection memory already had some responding clones, implying cross-reactive memory joined. There was a balanced CD4/CD8 profile in clones contracting day 15 to 85, and later expanders leaned CD4+. The study found contracting CD4+ clones mainly in CM and EM and contracting CD8+ clones in EMRA.

Trimming removed 1 base from V and 1 base from J, with 10 bases in between. The CDR3 loop spans 16 amino acids. The receptor was isolated from a man younger than 35 who had mild COVID-19 (a few samples of this study predate the infection). Cell type and time point are not known. Specimen: PBMCs or a T cell subset sorted from them (not recorded which). J is TRBJ1-4 and V is TRBV12-3 or TRBV12-4; possible D gene TRBD1, 5 bases. CDR3 amino acids: CASSLEVGGTNEKLFF. The DNA of the CDR3 is TGTGCCAGCAGTTTAGAGGTCGGGGGAACTAATGAAAAACTGTTTTTT.